The 26 T cell receptor beta chains presented below share a single source sample, sequenced in a study of T cells in Graves' hyperthyroidism and ophthalmopathy (dated by TCRdb to the late 2010s). Library creation used multiplex PCR. Sequencing took place on an Illumina HiSeq 2000. The TCR beta CDR3 regions were amplified from RNA transcripts. The first round of RT-PCR for the TCR CDR3 was performed with the HTBI primer set and the Qiagen OneStep RT-PCR kit. TCRdb trimmed the raw reads at Q25, called clones with MiXCR and kept productive beta chains. Each CDR3 protein appears once, grouped with its most common genes and DNA. The sample table shows about 340,000 distinct CDR3 sequences, and around 20% are seen once. Jointly, the top ten make up under 55% of the sample. The material sequenced was blood. The receptor source for this set is a woman aged 45-59 years with Graves' hyperthyroidism.

In its sample, this clonotype was seen many times. The gene calls are TRBV2 and TRBJ2-7; 9 bases match TRBD2. This CDR3 is 13 amino acids long. J was trimmed by 3 bases and V by 5 bases; bases with no gene match: 2. Per germline, CDR1 SNHLY and CDR2 FYNNEI. CDR3 DNA: TGTGCCAGCAGTCTGCGGGAGGGCTACGAGCAGTACTTC. Translated, it gives CASSLREGYEQYF. Using reference TRBV2 and TRBJ2-7 for the parts outside the CDR3, the full variable domain is EPEVTQTPSHQVTQMGQEVILRCVPISNHLYFYWYRQILGQKVEFLVSFYNNEISEKSEIFDDQFSVERPDGSNFTLKIRSTKLEDSAMYFCASSLREGYEQYFGPGTRLTVT.

This clonotype was seen at least ten times. The chain employs TRBV28 and TRBJ2-7; D is unclear. The CDR3 has 13 residues. Trimming removed 1 base from V and 3 bases from J, with 7 bases in between. CDR1 is MDHEN, CDR2 SYDVKM, per germline. The CDR3 sequence: CASSLSASYEQYF. CDR3 coding DNA: TGTGCCAGCAGTTTATCGGCTAGCTACGAGCAGTACTTC.

This clonotype was detected ten times or more. The chain has TRBV27 and TRBJ2-3; TRBD2 matches 10 bases. V was pared by 2 bases and J by 2 bases, with 1 base of the junction left unmatched. This CDR3 has 15 residues. Germline V gene lookup returns CDR1 MNHEY and CDR2 SMNVEV (reference sequence). The CDR3 bases are TGTGCCAGCAGTTTAGGGACTAGCGTCACAGATACGCAGTATTTT. Amino acids: CASSLGTSVTDTQYF.

There are many counts of this clonotype. The chain is built from TRBV9 and TRBJ2-1; 10 nucleotides align to TRBD2. The CDR3 has 15 residues. With 3 bases clipped from V and 8 bases from J, the junction kept 8 bases outside the gene matches. Germline lookup yields CDR1 SGDLS and CDR2 YYNGEE. CDR3 nucleotides: TGTGCCAGCAGCGGGGCTAGCGGGAGAGGCGATGAGCAGTTCTTC. Amino acid sequence: CASSGASGRGDEQFF.

This clonotype was recorded at least ten times. The chain joins TRBV7-9 to TRBJ2-1, with D possibly matching TRBD2 (5 bases). V lost 4 bases to trimming and J lost 1 base, with 23 bases between them. The CDR3 is 19 residues long. CDR1 SEHNR and CDR2 FQNEAQ come from the germline V gene (reference sequence). CDR3 sequence reads: CASSSTQPRLRESYNEQFF. The CDR3 DNA follows: TGTGCCAGCAGCTCCACTCAACCCCGGCTGAGGGAGTCCTACAATGAGCAGTTCTTC.

This clonotype was observed at least ten times. V is TRBV20-1 and J is TRBJ2-1; 8 nucleotides agree with TRBD2. Germline V CDR1 and CDR2: DFQATT, SNEGSKA (reference sequence). CDR3 length: 14 residues. V lost 6 bases to trimming and J lost 8 bases; unmatched junction nucleotides: 12. CDR3 nucleotides: TGCAGTGCAACCCCAGCGGTCGGGGGGGATGAGCAGTTCTTC. This gives the protein CSATPAVGGDEQFF.

This chain uses TRBV28 with TRBJ2-7; no definite D call. This CDR3 is built from 11 residues. Per germline, CDR1 MDHEN and CDR2 SYDVKM. Trimming removed 6 bases from V and 5 bases from J, with 8 bases in between. The DNA of the CDR3 is TGTGCCAGCAGCGAAGGAGACGAGCAGTACTTC. Translating it yields CASSEGDEQYF.

In regard to this clonotype: One end of the junction fails to match germline, which may point to a read error. The V call is TRBV7-7, the J call TRBJ2-2, with D possibly matching TRBD2 (5 bases). Looked up from germline, CDR1 is SSHAT and CDR2 is FNYEAQ (reference sequence). The CDR3 loop spans 14 amino acids. The CDR3 DNA reads as TGTGCTAGCAGCTTAGCGAAGGTAGCCGGGGAGCTGTTTTTT. Translation: CASSLAKVAGELFF.

The chain recombines TRBV10-1 with TRBJ2-1; TRBD2 agrees at 9 bases. Germline V gene lookup returns CDR1 WNHNN and CDR2 SYGVQD (reference sequence). The CDR3 has 18 residues. The V gene end was trimmed by 2 bases and the J gene end by 1 base; junction bases not matched to a gene: 9. The CDR3 protein is CASSERSTSGTSYNEQFF. CDR3 nucleotide sequence: TGCGCCAGCAGTGAGCGTTCGACTAGCGGCACTTCCTACAATGAGCAGTTCTTC.

The V gene is TRBV9, the J gene TRBJ1-1; D call uncertain. V was clipped by 3 bases and J by 4 bases, with 16 bases between them. The V gene's germline CDR1 is SGDLS and CDR2 YYNGEE. The CDR3 length is 15 residues. The chain's CDR3 is CASSEIVSGSTEAFF. In DNA form, the CDR3 reads TGTGCCAGCAGCGAGATTGTATCGGGGAGCACTGAAGCTTTCTTT.

This clonotype has at least ten counts. The J gene is TRBJ2-3, the V gene TRBV18; TRBD1 matches at 12 bases. The germline V gene encodes CDR1 KGHSH and CDR2 LQKENI. Trimming removed 4 bases from V and 1 base from J; junction bases left unmatched: 0. CDR3 length: 15 residues. For the CDR3, the DNA is TGTGCCAGCTCACGGGACAGGGGGCGCACAGATACGCAGTATTTT. Amino acid sequence: CASSRDRGRTDTQYF.

In this sample, this clonotype turned up many times. Germline and junction disagree at one end, which may indicate a read error. V usage is TRBV11-3 and J usage is TRBJ1-1; 9 nucleotides agree with TRBD1. The CDR3 spans 17 residues. CDR1 and CDR2 (germline): SGHNT, YENEEA. CDR3 amino acids: CASTLDRGEFVGTEAFF. The CDR3, as DNA: TGTGCCAGCACCTTAGACAGGGGGGAATTCGTCGGCACTGAAGCTTTCTTT.

As to this clonotype: A much bigger clone sits one base away, suggesting this may be a read error. V gene TRBV27 combines with J gene TRBJ2-3; TRBD1 aligns across 8 bases. CDR1 and CDR2 from the germline V gene are MNHEY and SMNVEV (reference sequence). CDR3 length: 15 amino acids. CDR3 sequence: CASSYGQGGTGTQYF. CDR3 coding DNA: TGTGCCAGCAGTTATGGACAGGGAGGCACAGGTACGCAGTATTTT.

Many counts were recorded for this clonotype. The rearrangement uses TRBV6-2 or TRBV6-3 and TRBJ2-2, with a possible D match to TRBD1 (6 bases). CDR3 length equals 14 residues. V was pared by 7 bases and J by 2 bases, with 11 bases between. Germline V lookup: CDR1 MNHEY, CDR2 SVGEGT. The CDR3, as DNA: TGTGCCAGCAAATCGGGACAAAACACCGGGGAGCTGTTTTTT. It encodes CASKSGQNTGELFF.

The chain joins TRBV4-1 to TRBJ1-6, with D hard to call. V lost 0 bases, J lost 7 bases, and 13 bases lay in between. Germline V gene data show CDR1 as MGHRA and CDR2 as YSYEKL. This CDR3 has 16 amino acids. CDR3 sequence (DNA): TGCGCCAGCAGCCAAGATCGAGACTCTAACAATTCACCCCTCCACTTT. As protein: CASSQDRDSNNSPLHF.

This clonotype was recorded many times. The gene calls are TRBV5-8 and TRBJ2-1, with 12 positions matching TRBD2. V trimming: 5 bases; J trimming: 4 bases; junction bases outside the gene matches: 16. The CDR3 is made up of 19 amino acids. Germline V gene sequence: CDR1 SGHTS, CDR2 YDEGEE. CDR3 bases: TGTGCCAGCAGAAGACAGGGGGCTAGCGGGAGGGCCGGGTACAATGAGCAGTTCTTC. Translating it yields CASRRQGASGRAGYNEQFF.

This clonotype appeared a few times. The CDR3 region is CASRPTPTSNYGYTF. The CDR3 bases are TGTGCCAGCAGACCTACTCCGACATCTAACTATGGCTACACCTTC. J is TRBJ1-2 and V is TRBV28; D remains ambiguous. Trimming stripped 6 bases from V and 0 bases from J, with 14 bases between. In germline, CDR1 is MDHEN, CDR2 SYDVKM. This CDR3 has 15 residues.

This clonotype has a count of ten or more. The CDR3 sequence: CSGSPNTEAFF. CDR3 nucleotides: TGCAGCGGGAGCCCGAACACTGAAGCTTTCTTT. J is TRBJ1-1 and V is TRBV20-1; no clear D. Germline CDR1 reads DFQATT; CDR2 reads SNEGSKA (reference sequence). This CDR3 region has 11 residues.

In its sample, this clonotype was seen many times. V gene TRBV20-1 combines with J gene TRBJ2-1; D not resolved. This CDR3 contains 13 residues. V was pared by 1 base and J by 10 bases, with 14 bases between. Germline CDR1 DFQATT, CDR2 SNEGSKA (reference sequence). The DNA of the CDR3 is TGCAGTGCTAGAGGGGCTCCCCGAGGCGAGCAGTTCTTC. Translation gives CSARGAPRGEQFF.

The table lists this clonotype with many counts. This chain links TRBV28 with TRBJ1-5, with D perhaps matching TRBD1 (6 bases). The CDR3 spans 15 residues. V was cut by 7 bases and J by 3 bases, with 16 bases left in between. Looked up from germline, CDR1 is MDHEN and CDR2 is SYDVKM. The CDR3 reads CASTPSGHLNQPQHF. The CDR3 bases are TGTGCCAGCACTCCATCGGGACACCTCAATCAGCCCCAGCATTTT.

The chain uses TRBV7-9 and TRBJ2-5; 8 bases agree with TRBD1. In germline, CDR1 is SEHNR, CDR2 FQNEAQ (reference sequence). The CDR3 length is 15 residues. V lost 4 bases, J lost 1 base, and 5 bases stayed unmatched. The CDR3 is CASSSYTGGQETQYF. The CDR3 nucleotides are TGTGCCAGCAGCTCTTACACAGGGGGCCAAGAGACCCAGTACTTC.

This clonotype was seen many times. For the CDR3, the DNA is TGTGCCTGGAGAAGAACAGGGGCGGTTGGGGAGCTGTTTTTT. The encoded protein is CAWRRTGAVGELFF. The chain has TRBV30 and TRBJ2-2; 7 bases fit TRBD1. V shed 3 bases and J 8 bases; nucleotides not matched to a gene: 9. The germline gives CDR1 GTSNPN, CDR2 SVGIG (reference sequence). The CDR3 is made up of 14 amino acids.

This clonotype was observed at least ten times. The chain joins TRBV12-3 or TRBV12-4 to TRBJ2-7; TRBD1 might be the D (5 bases). The V and J ends lost 3 bases and 3 bases respectively, with 9 bases between them. This CDR3 is 13 amino acids long. CDR3 bases: TGTGCCAGCAGTTTTGCGGACAACTACGAGCAGTACTTC. This codes for CASSFADNYEQYF.

The chain has TRBV28 and TRBJ2-4; 9 bases align to TRBD1. CDR1 is MDHEN and CDR2 is SYDVKM in the germline V gene. The CDR3 consists of 15 residues. Trimming cost V 5 bases and J 4 bases; bases outside gene matches: 6. The CDR3 protein is CASSASDRGKNIQYF. DNA for the CDR3: TGTGCCAGCAGTGCCTCGGACAGGGGTAAAAACATTCAGTACTTC.

This clonotype came up a few times. The chain joins TRBV20-1 to TRBJ1-2, with D perhaps TRBD1 (6 bases). The germline CDR1 and CDR2 sequences are DFQATT and SNEGSKA (reference sequence). Between the trimmed V and J ends, which lost 5 bases and 5 bases, there was a span of 15 bases. The CDR3 has 13 amino acids. The CDR3 spells CSAPRQGRYGYTF. CDR3 nucleotide sequence: TGCAGTGCTCCCCGCCAGGGGAGGTATGGCTACACCTTC.

V and J are TRBV5-4 and TRBJ2-1, with 10 bases identical to TRBD2. This CDR3 has 17 amino acids. Germline V gene data show CDR1 as SGHNT and CDR2 as YYREEE (reference sequence). V dropped 4 bases and J dropped 0; count of bases not matched to a gene: 7. For the CDR3, the DNA is TGTGCCAGCAGCCCCGGACTAGCGGCTAGCTCCTACAATGAGCAGTTCTTC. It encodes CASSPGLAASSYNEQFF.